These T cell receptor beta chains were read from a single sample in a study of vaccination and CD4 T cells after COVID-19. These TCRs' antigens remain unknown. TCRdb redid the calling of the PCR reads with MiXCR, one entry per CDR3 protein. The sample consists of just over 4,000 distinct CDR3 sequences, around 70% of them appearing once. The source material was CD4+ T cells from blood, cultured in vitro. Source of these receptors: a human donor in good health. Both conserved end residues are part of each CDR3. The D gene is left open where the match is weak. Part of the rows lack a size; the others show once, few, many or a class for expanded clones.

TRBV6-1	NA	14	NA	TRBJ1-1	CASSEAWAGTEAFF	TGTGCCAGCAGTGAAGCTTGGGCGGGAACTGAAGCTTTCTTT
TRBV20-1	TRBD1	17	NA	TRBJ2-3	CSARDSKGQGVKDTQYF	TGCAGTGCTAGAGATTCTAAGGGACAGGGAGTAAAAGATACGCAGTATTTT
TRBV12-3/TRBV12-4	NA	11	NA	TRBJ1-1	CASSEQGKAFF	TGTGCCAGCAGCGAACAGGGTAAAGCTTTCTTT
TRBV2	TRBD1	17	NA	TRBJ1-2	CASRGYQYRGRNYGYTF	TGTGCCAGCAGAGGTTATCAATACAGGGGACGGAACTATGGCTACACCTTC
TRBV7-9	NA	13	large	TRBJ2-5	CASSLADQVTQYF	TGTGCCAGCAGCTTAGCCGATCAAGTGACCCAGTACTTC
TRBV10-1	NA	16	few	TRBJ2-5	CASSESTGGGGETQYF	TGCGCCAGCAGTGAGTCGACGGGTGGGGGCGGAGAGACCCAGTACTTC
TRBV19	NA	14	large	TRBJ1-5	CASSIPGSIQPQHF	TGTGCCAGTAGTATCCCAGGGTCTATTCAGCCCCAGCATTTT
TRBV29-1	TRBD1	13	few	TRBJ1-1	CSASGGADTEAFF	TGCAGCGCTTCAGGGGGCGCGGACACTGAAGCTTTCTTT
TRBV6-2/TRBV6-3	NA	11	NA	TRBJ2-3	CASSYSDTQYF	TGTGCCAGCAGTTATTCGGATACGCAGTATTTT
TRBV11-2	NA	11	NA	TRBJ1-2	CASSPLWGYTF	TGTGCCAGCAGCCCACTTTGGGGCTACACCTTC
TRBV11-2	NA	14	NA	TRBJ1-2	CASSLNPGPYGYTF	TGTGCCAGCAGCTTAAACCCAGGGCCCTATGGCTACACCTTC
TRBV5-4	NA	16	NA	TRBJ1-2	CASSPLLASPWRGYTF	TGTGCCAGCAGCCCCCTCTTGGCGTCCCCTTGGAGAGGCTACACCTTC
TRBV6-1	TRBD2	14	NA	TRBJ2-3	CASSDLAGSDTQYF	TGTGCCAGCAGTGACCTAGCGGGATCAGATACGCAGTATTTT
TRBV6-1	TRBD2	15	NA	TRBJ2-7	CASMSGLAGTYEQYF	TGTGCCAGCATGAGCGGCCTAGCGGGGACCTACGAGCAGTACTTC
TRBV20-1	NA	9	NA	TRBJ1-2	CSASPGYTF	TGCAGTGCTAGCCCCGGCTACACCTTC
TRBV10-2	NA	15	NA	TRBJ2-2	CASRGDPLGSGELFF	TGCGCCAGCAGGGGGGACCCTCTCGGGTCCGGGGAGCTGTTTTTT
TRBV10-1	TRBD2	15	NA	TRBJ2-7	CASSAPGGSKYEQYF	TGCGCCAGCAGTGCCCCGGGCGGGAGTAAGTACGAGCAGTACTTC
TRBV7-2	NA	14	NA	TRBJ1-2	CASSLNPGPYGYAF	TGTGCCAGCAGCTTAAACCCAGGGCCCTATGGCTACGCCTTC
TRBV6-2/TRBV6-3	TRBD2	14	NA	TRBJ2-2	CASRSAGGPWELFF	TGTGCCAGCAGGTCAGCGGGGGGGCCGTGGGAGCTGTTTTTT
TRBV19	TRBD1	17	NA	TRBJ1-5	CASSHNGAGTGAQPQHF	TGTGCCAGTAGCCACAACGGGGCGGGGACAGGGGCCCAGCCCCAGCATTTT
TRBV21-1	NA	21	NA	TRBJ2-5	CASSLPQGQLVSELAEETQYF	TGTGCCAGCAGCCTTCCCCAGGGACAGTTGGTGAGTGAACTAGCGGAAGAGACCCAGTACTTC
TRBV12-3/TRBV12-4	NA	14	NA	TRBJ1-1	CASSLGVAGTEAFF	TGTGCCAGCAGTCTAGGGGTGGCGGGCACTGAAGCTTTCTTT
TRBV12-3/TRBV12-4	TRBD1	16	few	TRBJ1-2	CASSRPGQGGNYGYTF	TGTGCCAGCAGCCGCCCGGGACAGGGGGGTAACTATGGCTACACCTTC
TRBV29-1	TRBD2	14	NA	TRBJ2-7	CSVEGTSGSYEQYF	TGCAGCGTAGAAGGTACTAGCGGGAGTTACGAGCAGTACTTC
TRBV7-2	NA	13	NA	TRBJ2-3	CASSLNPTDTQYF	TGTGCCAGCAGCTTAAACCCCACAGATACGCAGTATTTT
TRBV11-3	TRBD2	14	NA	TRBJ2-3	CASSLSGSTDTQYF	TGTGCCAGCAGTCTTAGCGGGAGCACAGATACGCAGTATTTT
TRBV6-1	NA	13	NA	TRBJ1-2	CASRTMEGSGYTF	TGTGCCAGCAGGACCATGGAGGGGAGTGGCTACACCTTC
TRBV19	NA	16	NA	TRBJ1-2	CASSLAGPPGDYGYTF	TGTGCCAGTAGTCTGGCCGGGCCTCCTGGGGACTATGGCTACACCTTC
TRBV4-1	TRBD1	14	once	TRBJ1-2	CASSQEGTAYGYTF	TGCGCCAGCAGCCAAGAAGGGACAGCCTATGGCTACACCTTC